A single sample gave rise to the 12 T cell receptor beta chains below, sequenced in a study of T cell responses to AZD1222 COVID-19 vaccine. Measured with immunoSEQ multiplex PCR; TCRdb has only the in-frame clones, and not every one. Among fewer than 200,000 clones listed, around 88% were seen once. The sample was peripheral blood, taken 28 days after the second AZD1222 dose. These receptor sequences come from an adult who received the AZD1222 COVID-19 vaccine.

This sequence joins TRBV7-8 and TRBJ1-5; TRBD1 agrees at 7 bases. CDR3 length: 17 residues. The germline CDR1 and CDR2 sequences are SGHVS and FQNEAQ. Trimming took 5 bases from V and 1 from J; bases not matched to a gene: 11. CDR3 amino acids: CASSAQQGGGSNQPQHF. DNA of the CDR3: TGTGCCAGCAGCGCCCAACAGGGAGGGGGCAGCAATCAGCCCCAGCATTTT.

This CDR3 reads CATSRAMTNEKLFF. The CDR3 region has the DNA TGTGCCACCAGCAGAGCTATGACTAATGAAAAACTGTTTTTT. The chain combines TRBV15 with TRBJ1-4, with D hard to call. Trimming removed 1 base from V and 2 bases from J, with 5 bases in between. Germline assignment: CDR1 LNHNV and CDR2 YYDKDF (reference sequence). The CDR3 runs 14 residues.

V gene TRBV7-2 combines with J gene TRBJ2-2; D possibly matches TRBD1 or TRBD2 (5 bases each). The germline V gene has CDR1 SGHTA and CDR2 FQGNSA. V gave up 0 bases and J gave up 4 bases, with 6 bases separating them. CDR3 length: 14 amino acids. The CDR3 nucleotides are TGTGCCAGCAGCTTAGCTGGGGGCACCGGGGAGCTGTTTTTT. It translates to CASSLAGGTGELFF.

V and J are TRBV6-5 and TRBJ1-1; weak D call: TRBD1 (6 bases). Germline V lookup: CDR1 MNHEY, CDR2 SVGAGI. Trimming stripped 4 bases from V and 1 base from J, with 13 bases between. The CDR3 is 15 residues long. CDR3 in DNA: TGTGCCAGCAGTTTTGGAGGGGGGCGGAACACTGAAGCTTTCTTT. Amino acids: CASSFGGGRNTEAFF.

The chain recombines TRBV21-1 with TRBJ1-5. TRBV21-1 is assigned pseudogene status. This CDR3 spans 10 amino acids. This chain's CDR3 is CASSGQPQHF. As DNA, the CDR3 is TGTGCCAGCAGCGGTCAGCCCCAGCATTTT.

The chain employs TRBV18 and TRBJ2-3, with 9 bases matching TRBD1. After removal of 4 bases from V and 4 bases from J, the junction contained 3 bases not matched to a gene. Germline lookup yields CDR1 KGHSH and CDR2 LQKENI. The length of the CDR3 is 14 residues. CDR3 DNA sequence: TGTGCCAGCTCACGGGACAGGGCATCAGATACGCAGTATTTT. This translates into CASSRDRASDTQYF.

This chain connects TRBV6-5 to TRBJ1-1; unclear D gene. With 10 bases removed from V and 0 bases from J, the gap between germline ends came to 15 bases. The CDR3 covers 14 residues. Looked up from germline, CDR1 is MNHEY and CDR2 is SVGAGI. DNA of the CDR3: TGTGCCACCAAAGTAGACGGGCTGAACACTGAAGCTTTCTTT. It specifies CATKVDGLNTEAFF.

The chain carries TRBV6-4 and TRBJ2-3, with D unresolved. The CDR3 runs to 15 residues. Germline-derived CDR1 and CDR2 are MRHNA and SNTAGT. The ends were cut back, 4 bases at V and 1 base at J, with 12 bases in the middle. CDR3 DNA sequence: TGTGCCAGCAGTGCTTGGGAAGCTGGCACAGATACGCAGTATTTT. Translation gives CASSAWEAGTDTQYF.

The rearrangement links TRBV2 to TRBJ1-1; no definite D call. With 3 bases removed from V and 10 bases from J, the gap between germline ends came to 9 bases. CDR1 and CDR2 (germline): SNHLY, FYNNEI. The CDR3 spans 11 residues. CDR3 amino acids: CASSENLRAFF. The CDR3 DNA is TGTGCCAGCAGTGAGAATTTGAGAGCTTTCTTT.

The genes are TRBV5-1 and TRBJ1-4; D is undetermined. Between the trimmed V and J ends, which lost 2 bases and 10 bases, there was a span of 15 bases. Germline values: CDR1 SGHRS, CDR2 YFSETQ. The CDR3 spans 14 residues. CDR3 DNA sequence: TGCGCCAGCAGCTTTGCCCAATCTGACGGAAAACTGTTTTTT. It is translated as CASSFAQSDGKLFF.

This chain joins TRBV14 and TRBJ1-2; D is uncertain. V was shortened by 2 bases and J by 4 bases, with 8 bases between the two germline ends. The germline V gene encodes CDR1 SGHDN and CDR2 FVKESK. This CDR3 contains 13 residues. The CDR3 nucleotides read TGTGCCAGCAGCCAAACAACGGGCTATGGCTACACCTTC. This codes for CASSQTTGYGYTF.

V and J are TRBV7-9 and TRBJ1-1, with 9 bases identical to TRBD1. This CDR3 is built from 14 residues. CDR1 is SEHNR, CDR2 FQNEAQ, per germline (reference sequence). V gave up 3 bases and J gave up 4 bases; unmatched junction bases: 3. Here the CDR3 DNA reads TGTGCCAGCAGCTTTACACAGGGGGCCACTGAAGCTTTCTTT. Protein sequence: CASSFTQGATEAFF.